This record concerns one T cell receptor (beta chain) sequence. Original methodology: From reference gene primer amplification, estimates of nucleated cell counts were derived. Assay used: immunoSEQ multiplex PCR; TCRdb lists only in-frame clones, some missing. V, J and clone size are taken as reported in that table, and D and trimming were inferred from the DNA itself. The table records 250,000 to 350,000 clones, approximately 90% of them present only once. CDR1 is MDHEN, CDR2 SYDVKM, per germline. The V gene end was trimmed by 8 bases and the J gene end by 7 bases; junction bases not matched to a gene: 8. The CDR3 is made up of 14 amino acids. This specimen comes from a study of blood T cell repertoires in COVID-19. At the level of the study: Sites across the United States, Italy and Spain contributed samples from acute and convalescent COVID-19. The cDNA or gDNA used as material had been derived from T cells, B-cell-depleted T cells, or PBMCs.

This clonotype was obtained from a woman between 25 and 40 years old with active or convalescent COVID-19. Sequenced sample: peripheral blood. The genes are TRBV28 and TRBJ2-1; the match to TRBD2 covers 10 bases. The CDR3 loop is CASEGSGGLNEQFF. As DNA, the CDR3 is TGTGCCAGCGAAGGTAGCGGGGGGCTTAATGAGCAGTTCTTC.